This section outlines one T cell receptor (beta chain) sequence together with its context. Antigen unknown. Expansion with viral peptide pools was applied to antigen-specific CD4+ T cells by the ViraFEST assay prior to sequencing. At the end of more than 8 days of culture, CD4+ T cells were isolated. Vaccinated participants had no history of SARS-CoV-2 infection and tested negative for nucleocapsid antibodies. This sample was taken from a study of vaccination effects on CD4 cells after COVID-19. Here immunoSEQ multiplex PCR was the method, and the copy in TCRdb shows in-frame clones only, minus some. The sample has tens of thousands of clones, roughly 80% seen once. The receptor's source is a human donor who received a COVID-19 vaccine. Sample: CD4+ T cells from PBMCs cultured with SARS-CoV-2 spike peptides, taken before COVID-19 vaccination.

The CDR3 DNA is TGTGCCAGTAGTACCCCAAGGACAGGGTATAGCAATCAGCCCCAGCATTTT. Translated, it gives CASSTPRTGYSNQPQHF. The genes are TRBV19 and TRBJ1-5; 8 bases fit TRBD1. The V gene end was trimmed by 4 bases and the J gene end by 0 bases; junction bases not matched to a gene: 8. This CDR3 has 17 amino acids. The germline CDR1 and CDR2 sequences are LNHDA and SQIVND (reference sequence). Full variable domain (rest looked up from reference TRBV19 and TRBJ1-5): DGGITQSPKYLFRKEGQNVTLSCEQNLNHDAMYWYRQDPGQGLRLIYYSQIVNDFQKGDIAEGYSVSREKKESFPLTVTSAQKNPTAFYLCASSTPRTGYSNQPQHFGDGTRLSIL.